This T cell receptor beta chain appears in the sequencing data of a study of cytomegalovirus exposure and HLA in healthy donors. About the study: Earlier, approximately 180 million T cells were analyzed, and 95 million to 140 million unique TCR beta sequences were found among them.

The CDR3 sequence is 14 residues long. V was shortened by 2 bases and J by 5 bases, with 9 bases between the two germline ends. Germline CDR1 reads MDHEN; CDR2 reads SYDVKM. Regarding the study as a whole: Accurate predictions that matched the HLA-A and HLA-B alleles of most subjects were reportedly made from TCR beta sequences. A likely sequencing artifact accounted for one observed cluster of highly shared sequence variants.

Remarks on this clone: What it binds is unknown.

With 60 Vbeta and 13 Jbeta primers, the PCR was carried out. Some clones are missing from TCRdb's copy, which holds only in-frame ones; the method was immunoSEQ multiplex PCR. This listing includes about 49,000 clones. This sequence joins TRBV28 and TRBJ1-4, with no clear D. The clonotype was recovered from a man aged 18-30 years in good health and CMV-seropositive. Sequenced: PBMCs. The CDR3 loop reads CASSLPIVNEKLFF. In DNA form, the CDR3 reads TGTGCCAGCAGTTTACCGATAGTAAATGAAAAACTGTTTTTT.